This paragraph covers one T cell receptor (beta chain) sequence. Germline V CDR1 and CDR2: DFQATT, SNEGSKA (reference sequence). J was trimmed by 6 bases and V by 3 bases; bases with no gene match: 14. This CDR3 is 16 amino acids long. The source of the sample is a study of blood T cells in healthy people across ages. Primers used in a second PCR of roughly 6 to 11 cycles were a sample-barcoded 5' primer and a J-beta primer mix. TCRdb processed the 5' RACE reads anew with MiXCR; each CDR3 protein has one entry. The table lists about 1.6 million distinct CDR3 sequences, about 31% of them singletons, with 10% to 12% in the top ten.

Sequencing input: blood. The sequence derives from a woman in her 30s in good health. V usage is TRBV20-1 and J usage is TRBJ2-5; the match to TRBD2 covers 9 bases. The CDR3 sequence is CSARGRRAGGAKTQYF. The CDR3 bases are TGCAGTGCTAGGGGCCGGAGAGCGGGAGGTGCGAAGACCCAGTACTTC.